This entry lists 17 T cell receptor beta chains sequenced from one sample in a study of blood T cell repertoires in COVID-19. Generated by immunoSEQ multiplex PCR, the TCRdb table keeps only in-frame clones and is missing some. The data hold hundreds of thousands of clones, with around 90% observed a single time. The sample comprised PBMCs or T cells enriched from blood (not recorded which). The source is a woman aged 18 to 35 with acute COVID-19.

The CDR3 coding sequence is TGCGCCAGGCCCGGAGAGCATCTATTCCTCCACACCCCGAACAAAAAAGAGACCCAGTACTTC. Amino acids: CARPGEHLFLHTPNKKETQYF. The chain carries TRBV10-2 and TRBJ2-5; D gene ambiguous. Germline V CDR1 and CDR2: WSHSY, SAAADI. V gave up 9 bases and J gave up 3 bases, with 38 bases separating them. The CDR3 is made up of 21 amino acids.

DNA for the CDR3: TGTGCCAGCAGTCCGAGCGGCTATGGCTACACCTTC. Protein product: CASSPSGYGYTF. The gene calls are TRBV25-1 and TRBJ1-2; D ambiguous. Looked up from germline, CDR1 is MGHDK and CDR2 is SYGVNS. CDR3 length: 12 residues. V lost 5 bases and J lost 4, with 8 bases in between.

This clone was counted once. The chain carries TRBV29-1 and TRBJ1-5; D is ambiguous. Germline loops: CDR1 SQVTM, CDR2 ANQGSEA. Trimming took off 6 bases at V and 9 bases at J, with 15 bases between the two ends. The CDR3 extends over 12 amino acids. This CDR3 reads CSVAREYGPQHF. The CDR3 DNA reads as TGCAGCGTGGCGAGGGAATATGGGCCCCAGCATTTT.

This chain connects TRBV7-9 to TRBJ1-1; D ambiguous. Germline V gene data show CDR1 as SEHNR and CDR2 as FQNEAQ (reference sequence). The CDR3 contains 13 residues. V was pared by 1 base and J by 4 bases, with 7 bases between. The DNA for the CDR3 is TGTGCCAGCAGCTTAGTGGCAGGCACTGAAGCTTTCTTT. Protein sequence: CASSLVAGTEAFF. Full variable domain (outside the CDR3, taken from reference TRBV7-9 and TRBJ1-1): DTGVSQNPRHKITKRGQNVTFRCDPISEHNRLYWYRQTLGQGPEFLTYFQNEAQLEKSRLLSDRFSAERPKGSFSTLEIQRTEQGDSAMYLCASSLVAGTEAFFGQGTRLTVV.

The sample holds one count of this clone. The chain uses TRBV7-6 and TRBJ2-3; 11 bases line up with TRBD2. The CDR3 spans 17 residues. The V and J ends lost 4 bases and 5 bases, in that order; junction bases with no gene match: 11. The germline gives CDR1 SGHVS, CDR2 FNYEAQ. As DNA, the CDR3 is TGTGCCAGCAGCTCCAGACTAGCGGGACTTACTCTAGATACGCAGTATTTT. The encoded protein is CASSSRLAGLTLDTQYF.

This clone appeared once. V is TRBV11-2 and J is TRBJ2-4; TRBD2 is a possible D gene (5 bases). The CDR3 covers 18 residues. CDR1 SGHAT and CDR2 FQNNGV come from the germline V gene. V was pared by 5 bases and J by 0 bases, with 20 bases between. CDR3 residues: CASSAVRGGTLAKNIQYF. DNA of the CDR3: TGTGCCAGCAGCGCGGTCCGGGGTGGAACCCTAGCCAAAAACATTCAGTACTTC.

V gene TRBV19 combines with J gene TRBJ1-2, with a weak D call TRBD1 (6 bases). Trimming stripped 2 bases from V and 7 bases from J, with 11 bases between. This CDR3 contains 13 residues. Germline V gene sequence: CDR1 LNHDA, CDR2 SQIVND (reference sequence). The CDR3 nucleotides read TGTGCCAGTAGTATACCCAGGGGCCCTGGCTACACCTTC. Its protein is CASSIPRGPGYTF.

The V call is TRBV5-1, the J call TRBJ1-1; D not resolved. V gave up 4 bases and J gave up 4 bases, with 11 bases separating them. Germline loops: CDR1 SGHRS, CDR2 YFSETQ. The CDR3 totals 13 residues. CDR3 amino acids: CASSGEGGTEAFF. CDR3 DNA: TGCGCCAGCAGCGGGGAGGGTGGCACTGAAGCTTTCTTT.

This clone was observed a single time. The chain links TRBV19 to TRBJ2-3; tentatively, D is TRBD2 (5 bases). V was trimmed by 7 bases and J by 1 base, leaving 18 bases between them. Per germline, CDR1 LNHDA and CDR2 SQIVND (reference sequence). The CDR3 has 16 residues. CDR3 sequence reads: CASTPREGPRTDTQYF. The CDR3, as DNA: TGTGCCAGTACCCCGAGAGAGGGCCCACGCACAGATACGCAGTATTTT.

The chain employs TRBV6-5 and TRBJ1-2, with D maybe TRBD1 (6 bases). The V gene lost 2 bases and the J gene lost 5 bases, with 12 bases spanning the gap. This CDR3 contains 14 residues. From germline, CDR1 is MNHEY and CDR2 SVGAGI. DNA for the CDR3: TGTGCCAGCAGTTACGCTGGCAGGGGATATGGCTACACCTTC. Its protein is CASSYAGRGYGYTF.

V is TRBV19 and J is TRBJ1-1, with a possible D match to TRBD1 (5 bases). The CDR3 is made up of 14 amino acids. CDR1 is LNHDA and CDR2 is SQIVND in the germline V gene (reference sequence). The V gene lost 5 bases and the J gene lost 3 bases, with 13 bases spanning the gap. CDR3 bases: TGTGCCAGTAGTCTCGACAGACTAGACACTGAAGCTTTCTTT. Its translation: CASSLDRLDTEAFF.

This clone has only one observation. The chain recombines TRBV7-2 with TRBJ1-3, with unresolved D. V lost 7 bases and J 0 bases, leaving 10 bases between the germline ends. Germline V lookup: CDR1 SGHTA, CDR2 FQGNSA. The CDR3 is 14 amino acids. The chain's CDR3 is CASTEQTSGNTIYF. In DNA form, the CDR3 reads TGTGCCAGCACCGAACAGACCTCTGGAAACACCATATATTTT.

The chain recombines TRBV19 with TRBJ1-5; 7 nucleotides align to TRBD1. Germline assignment: CDR1 LNHDA and CDR2 SQIVND (reference sequence). There are 18 residues in the CDR3. The V gene end was trimmed by 4 bases and the J gene end by 0 bases; junction bases not matched to a gene: 12. CDR3 in DNA: TGTGCCAGTAGTACGGTTGGGACAGCTTTTTCTAGCAATCAGCCCCAGCATTTT. This translates into CASSTVGTAFSSNQPQHF.

J is TRBJ2-1 and V is TRBV29-1; 9 bases align to TRBD2. CDR1 is SQVTM, CDR2 ANQGSEA, per germline. The CDR3 is 12 residues long. Trimming took 3 bases from V and 11 from J; bases not matched to a gene: 5. The CDR3 DNA is TGCAGCGTTGATTTGGCTAGCGGGAAGCAGTTCTTC. It encodes CSVDLASGKQFF.

The chain uses TRBV29-1 and TRBJ1-1; no clear D gene. The CDR3 is 13 residues long. V shed 1 base and J shed 0 bases, with 6 bases lying between them. CDR1 is SQVTM and CDR2 is ANQGSEA in the germline V gene. The CDR3 loop reads CSVEGTLNTEAFF. The CDR3, as DNA: TGCAGCGTTGAAGGGACTCTGAACACTGAAGCTTTCTTT.

This clone has a single count. This sequence joins TRBV28 and TRBJ2-1; D might be TRBD2 (5 bases). The CDR3 runs 16 residues. V gave up 5 bases and J gave up 8 bases, with 22 bases separating them. Germline-derived CDR1 and CDR2 are MDHEN and SYDVKM. As DNA, the CDR3 is TGTGCCAGCAGTCCCTATCCGGACCGACCCGGGGATGAGCAGTTCTTC. Translated, it gives CASSPYPDRPGDEQFF. Based on the CDR3 plus reference TRBV28 and TRBJ2-1, the full variable domain is DVKVTQSSRYLVKRTGEKVFLECVQDMDHENMFWYRQDPGLGLRLIYFSYDVKMKEKGDIPEGYSVSREKKERFSLILESASTNQTSMYLCASSPYPDRPGDEQFFGPGTRLTVL.

Details on this clone: Mismatch with germline at one junction end may stem from a read error. The V call is TRBV7-7, the J call TRBJ1-1, with 7 nucleotides matching TRBD1. The CDR3 extends over 15 amino acids. The germline V gene has CDR1 SSHAT and CDR2 FNYEAQ (reference sequence). The chain's CDR3 is CASSNSRGQNTEAFF. Here the CDR3 DNA reads TGTGCTAGCAGTAATTCAAGGGGGCAAAACACTGAAGCTTTCTTT.